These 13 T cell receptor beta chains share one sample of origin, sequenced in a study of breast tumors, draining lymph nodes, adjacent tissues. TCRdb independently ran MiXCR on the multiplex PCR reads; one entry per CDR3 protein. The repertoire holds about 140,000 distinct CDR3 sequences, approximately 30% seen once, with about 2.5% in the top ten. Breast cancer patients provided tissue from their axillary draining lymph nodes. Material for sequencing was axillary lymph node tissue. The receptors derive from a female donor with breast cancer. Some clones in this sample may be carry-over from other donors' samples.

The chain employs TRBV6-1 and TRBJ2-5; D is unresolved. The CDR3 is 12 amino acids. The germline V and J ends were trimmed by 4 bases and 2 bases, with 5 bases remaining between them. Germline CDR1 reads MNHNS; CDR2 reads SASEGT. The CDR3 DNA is TGTGCCAGCAGTGCCATACAAGAGACCCAGTACTTC. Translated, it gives CASSAIQETQYF.

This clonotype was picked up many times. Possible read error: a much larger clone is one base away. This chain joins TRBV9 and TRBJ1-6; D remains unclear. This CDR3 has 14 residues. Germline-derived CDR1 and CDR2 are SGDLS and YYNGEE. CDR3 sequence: CASSVEGSRSPLPF. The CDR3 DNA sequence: TGTGCCAGCAGCGTAGAAGGGTCCCGTTCACCCCTCCCCTTT.

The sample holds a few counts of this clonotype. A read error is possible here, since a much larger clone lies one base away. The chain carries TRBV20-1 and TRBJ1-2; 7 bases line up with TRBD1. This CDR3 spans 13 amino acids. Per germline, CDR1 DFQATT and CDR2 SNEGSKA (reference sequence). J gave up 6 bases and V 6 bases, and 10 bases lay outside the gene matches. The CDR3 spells CSAEGAETHGYTF. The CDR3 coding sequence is TGCAGTGCCGAGGGGGCAGAAACCCATGGCTACACCTTC.

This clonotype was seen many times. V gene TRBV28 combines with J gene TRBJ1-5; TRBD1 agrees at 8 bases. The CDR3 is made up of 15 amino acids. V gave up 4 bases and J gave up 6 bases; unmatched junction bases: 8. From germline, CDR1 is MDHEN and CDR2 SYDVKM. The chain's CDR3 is CASSSPGQAIQPQHF. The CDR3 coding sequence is TGTGCCAGCAGTTCCCCGGGACAGGCTATTCAGCCCCAGCATTTT.

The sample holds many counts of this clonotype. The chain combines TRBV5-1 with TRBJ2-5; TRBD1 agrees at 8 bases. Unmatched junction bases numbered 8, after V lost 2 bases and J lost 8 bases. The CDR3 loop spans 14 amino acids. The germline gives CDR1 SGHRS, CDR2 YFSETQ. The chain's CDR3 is CASSFGTGGDTQYF. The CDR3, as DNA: TGCGCCAGCAGCTTTGGAACAGGGGGAGACACCCAGTACTTC.

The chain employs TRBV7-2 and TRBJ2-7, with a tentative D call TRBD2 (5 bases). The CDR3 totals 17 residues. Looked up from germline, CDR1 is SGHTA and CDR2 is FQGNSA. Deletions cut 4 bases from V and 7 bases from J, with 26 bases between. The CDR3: CASSSTSAGELSREQYV. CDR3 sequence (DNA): TGTGCCAGCAGCTCAACGTCGGCCGGGGAGCTCTCTCGGGAGCAGTACGTC.

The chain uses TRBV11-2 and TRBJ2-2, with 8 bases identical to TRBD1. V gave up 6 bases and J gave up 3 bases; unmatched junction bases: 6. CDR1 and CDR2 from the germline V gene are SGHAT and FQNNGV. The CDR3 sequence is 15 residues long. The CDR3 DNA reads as TGTGCCAGCAGGGGACAGGCGGGCCACACCGGGGAGCTGTTTTTT. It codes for CASRGQAGHTGELFF.

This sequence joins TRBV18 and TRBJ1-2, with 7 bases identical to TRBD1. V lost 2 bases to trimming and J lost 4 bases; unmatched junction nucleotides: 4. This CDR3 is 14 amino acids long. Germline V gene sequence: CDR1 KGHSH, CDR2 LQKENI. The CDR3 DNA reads TGTGCCAGCTCACCATTAACAGGGGTCTATGGCTACACCTTC. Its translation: CASSPLTGVYGYTF.

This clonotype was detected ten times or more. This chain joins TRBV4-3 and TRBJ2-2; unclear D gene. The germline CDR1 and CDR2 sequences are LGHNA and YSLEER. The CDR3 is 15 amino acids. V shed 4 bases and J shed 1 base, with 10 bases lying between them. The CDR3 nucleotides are TGCGCCAGCAGCCCAAAACAGATGAACACCGGGGAGCTGTTTTTT. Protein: CASSPKQMNTGELFF.

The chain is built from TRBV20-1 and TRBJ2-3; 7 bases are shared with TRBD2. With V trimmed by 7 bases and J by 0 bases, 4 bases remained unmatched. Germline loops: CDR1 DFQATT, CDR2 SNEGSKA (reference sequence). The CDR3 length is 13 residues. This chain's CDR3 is CSVGLVSTDTQYF. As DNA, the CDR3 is TGCAGTGTCGGACTAGTGAGCACAGATACGCAGTATTTT.

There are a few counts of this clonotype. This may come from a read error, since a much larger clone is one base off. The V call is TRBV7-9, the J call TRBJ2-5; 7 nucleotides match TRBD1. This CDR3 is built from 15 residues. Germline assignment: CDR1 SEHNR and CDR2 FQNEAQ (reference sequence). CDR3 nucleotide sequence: TGTGCCAGCAGCTTTCTTTCGGGACAGCGAGAGACCCAGCACTTC. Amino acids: CASSFLSGQRETQHF.

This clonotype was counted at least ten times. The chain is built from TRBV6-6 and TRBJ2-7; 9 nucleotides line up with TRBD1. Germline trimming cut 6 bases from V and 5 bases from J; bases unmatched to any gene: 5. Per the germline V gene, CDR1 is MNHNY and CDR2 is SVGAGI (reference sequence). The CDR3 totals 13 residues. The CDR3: CASSFGQGHEQYV. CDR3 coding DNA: TGTGCCAGCAGCTTCGGACAGGGGCACGAGCAGTACGTC.

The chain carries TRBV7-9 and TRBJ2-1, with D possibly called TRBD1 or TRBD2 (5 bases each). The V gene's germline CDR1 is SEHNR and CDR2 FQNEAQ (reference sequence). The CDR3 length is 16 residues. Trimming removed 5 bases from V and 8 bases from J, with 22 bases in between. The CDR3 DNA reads TGTGCCAGCAGCCGAAACGGAGCTGGGGGTGGCGATGAGCAGTTCTTC. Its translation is CASSRNGAGGGDEQFF.